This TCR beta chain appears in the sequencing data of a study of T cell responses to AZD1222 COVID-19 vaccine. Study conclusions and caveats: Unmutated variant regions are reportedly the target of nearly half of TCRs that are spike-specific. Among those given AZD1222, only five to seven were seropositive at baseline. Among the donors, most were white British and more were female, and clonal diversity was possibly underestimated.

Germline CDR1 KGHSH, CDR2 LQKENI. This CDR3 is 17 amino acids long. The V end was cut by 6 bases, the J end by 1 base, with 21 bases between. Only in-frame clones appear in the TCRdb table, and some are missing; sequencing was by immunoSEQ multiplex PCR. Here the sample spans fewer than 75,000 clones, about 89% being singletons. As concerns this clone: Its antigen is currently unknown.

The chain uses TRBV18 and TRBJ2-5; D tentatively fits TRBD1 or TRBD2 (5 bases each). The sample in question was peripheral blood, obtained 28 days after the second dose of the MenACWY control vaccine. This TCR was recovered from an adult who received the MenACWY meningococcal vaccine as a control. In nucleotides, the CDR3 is TGTGCCAGCTCTCACCAGGATACGGGGCTGGGCCAAGAGACCCAGTACTTC. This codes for CASSHQDTGLGQETQYF. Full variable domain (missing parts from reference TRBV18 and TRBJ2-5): NAGVMQNPRHLVRRRGQEARLRCSPMKGHSHVYWYRQLPEEGLKFMVYLQKENIIDESGMPKERFSAEFPKEGPSILRIQQVVRGDSAAYFCASSHQDTGLGQETQYFGPGTRLLVL.